Reported below is one T cell receptor (beta chain). Its antigen is undetermined. The data belong to a study of cytomegalovirus exposure and HLA in healthy donors. The study's findings and limits: Versus the approximately 700-donor mean, an Asian-associated ancestry cluster reportedly showed fewer N-insertions in a later analysis. Specificity of a few CMV-associated chains for CMV antigens was verified in vitro. Analysis performed later found under 20,000 TCR beta sequences associated with HLA alleles at 0.05 false discovery rate.

V trimming: 2 bases; J trimming: 8 bases; junction bases outside the gene matches: 4. This CDR3 is 15 amino acids long. CDR1 and CDR2 (germline): SGHRS, YFSETQ. Both 60 Vbeta primers and 13 Jbeta primers went into the PCR. TCRdb keeps only in-frame clones here, not all; method: immunoSEQ multiplex PCR. Of approximately 150,000 clones listed, approximately 84% are singletons. The J gene is TRBJ2-1, the V gene TRBV5-1, with 13 bases aligning to TRBD2. The sequenced sample was PBMCs. This TCR was recovered from a young man in good health and CMV-seropositive. This chain's CDR3 is CASSFGLAGDYEQFF. The CDR3 DNA is TGCGCCAGCAGCTTCGGACTAGCGGGAGACTATGAGCAGTTCTTC.